This entry lists 15 T cell receptor beta chains sequenced from one sample in a study of blood T cell repertoires in COVID-19. Sequencing was performed with immunoSEQ multiplex PCR; in TCRdb, only in-frame clones are kept and a portion is missing. This sample has about 190,000 clones, with approximately 84% found just once. Sequences were obtained from PBMCs or T cells enriched from blood (not recorded which). The source of these receptors is a woman aged 25 to 39 who had recovered from COVID-19.

The CDR3 nucleotides read TGTGCCAGTAGTATAAGTTCGCTAGCGGGGGCCTCTGGGACCCAGTACTTC. Translation: CASSISSLAGASGTQYF. The genes are TRBV19 and TRBJ2-5; 10 bases match TRBD2. Looked up from germline, CDR1 is LNHDA and CDR2 is SQIVND (reference sequence). Unmatched junction bases numbered 13, after V lost 2 bases and J lost 7 bases. This CDR3 contains 17 residues. Using reference TRBV19 and TRBJ2-5 for the parts outside the CDR3, the full variable domain is DGGITQSPKYLFRKEGQNVTLSCEQNLNHDAMYWYRQDPGQGLRLIYYSQIVNDFQKGDIAEGYSVSREKKESFPLTVTSAQKNPTAFYLCASSISSLAGASGTQYFGPGTRLLVL.

Regarding this clone: Other DNA sequences in the same sample also yield this CDR3. The CDR3 nucleotides read TGTGCCAGCAGTGGGCAGGGGGCAACTGAAGCTTTCTTT. It is translated as CASSGQGATEAFF. J is TRBJ1-1 and V is TRBV2; TRBD1 matches 8 bases. The length of the CDR3 is 13 residues. Germline trimming cut 4 bases from V and 5 bases from J; bases unmatched to any gene: 3. The germline V gene encodes CDR1 SNHLY and CDR2 FYNNEI.

For the CDR3, the DNA is TGTGCCAGCAGCCTCACAGATACGCAGTATTTT. It is translated as CASSLTDTQYF. The rearrangement links TRBV9 to TRBJ2-3; D call uncertain. V was shortened by 4 bases and J by 2 bases, with 2 bases between the two germline ends. This CDR3 has 11 residues. CDR1 SGDLS and CDR2 YYNGEE come from the germline V gene.

The rearrangement links TRBV4-1 to TRBJ1-5; D is unclear. This CDR3 spans 18 amino acids. Trimming took 0 bases from V and 6 from J, leaving 21 bases between them. CDR1 is MGHRA, CDR2 YSYEKL, per germline. CDR3 sequence (DNA): TGCGCCAGCAGCCAAGAGGCCGCGGAGGGAATAGGGCGTCAGCCCCAGCATTTT. This encodes CASSQEAAEGIGRQPQHF.

This chain links TRBV11-2 with TRBJ2-1; 11 bases are a match to TRBD2. This CDR3 is 15 amino acids long. Germline loops: CDR1 SGHAT, CDR2 FQNNGV. V lost 5 bases to trimming and J lost 6 bases; unmatched junction nucleotides: 6. The chain's CDR3 is CASSQIAGGPNEQFF. Here the CDR3 DNA reads TGTGCCAGCAGCCAAATAGCGGGGGGGCCCAATGAGCAGTTCTTC.

This sequence joins TRBV5-8 and TRBJ1-2; 7 bases line up with TRBD1. V was pared by 2 bases and J by 7 bases, with 5 bases of the junction left unmatched. Per the germline V gene, CDR1 is SGHTS and CDR2 is YDEGEE. The CDR3 spans 13 residues. CDR3 sequence: CASSFGGGIGYTF. CDR3 DNA sequence: TGTGCCAGCAGCTTCGGAGGGGGCATTGGCTACACCTTC.

The chain is built from TRBV30 and TRBJ1-2, with TRBD1 matching over 7 bases. V lost 3 bases to trimming and J lost 0 bases; unmatched junction nucleotides: 7. Looked up from germline, CDR1 is GTSNPN and CDR2 is SVGIG (reference sequence). The CDR3 runs to 15 residues. DNA of the CDR3: TGTGCCTGGAGGCCGGGACAGCGATCTAACTATGGCTACACCTTC. Translated, it gives CAWRPGQRSNYGYTF. Variable domain in full (rest from reference TRBV30 and TRBJ1-2): SQTIHQWPATLVQPVGSPLSLECTVEGTSNPNLYWYRQAAGRGLQLLFYSVGIGQISSEVPQNLSASRPQDRQFILSSKKLLLSDSGFYLCAWRPGQRSNYGYTFGSGTRLTVV.

Only one count was recorded for this clone. This chain links TRBV9 with TRBJ1-6; 8 bases fit TRBD1. Germline V gives CDR1 SGDLS, CDR2 YYNGEE. Germline trimming cut 3 bases from V and 3 bases from J; bases unmatched to any gene: 5. The CDR3 length is 16 residues. CDR3 amino acids: CASSASTGVYNSPLHF. CDR3 sequence (DNA): TGTGCCAGCAGCGCCTCGACAGGGGTCTATAATTCACCCCTCCACTTT.

The chain links TRBV11-2 to TRBJ1-2; no definite D call. CDR3 length: 14 amino acids. The germline V gene encodes CDR1 SGHAT and CDR2 FQNNGV. V was cut by 3 bases and J by 3 bases, with 11 bases left in between. The CDR3 region has the DNA TGTGCCAGCAGCTTCCCGGGGTCTTACTATGGCTACACCTTC. Translated: CASSFPGSYYGYTF.

The genes are TRBV6-6 and TRBJ2-7, with 10 nucleotides matching TRBD1. This CDR3 contains 16 residues. V shed 0 bases, J shed 2 bases, and the junction held 4 bases outside the gene matches. Per germline, CDR1 MNHNY and CDR2 SVGAGI (reference sequence). This chain's CDR3 is CASSYSGTGDPYEQYV. DNA of the CDR3: TGTGCCAGCAGTTACTCGGGGACAGGGGACCCCTACGAGCAGTACGTC.

The chain has TRBV29-1 and TRBJ2-2; perhaps TRBD1 as D (6 bases). Germline CDR1 is SQVTM and CDR2 is ANQGSEA. This CDR3 is 15 amino acids long. V was clipped by 0 bases and J by 5 bases, with 13 bases between them. In DNA form, the CDR3 reads TGCAGCGTTGAAGATCGTCAGGGGAGAACCGGGGAGCTGTTTTTT. Amino acids: CSVEDRQGRTGELFF.

This chain joins TRBV30 and TRBJ1-1, with D perhaps TRBD1 (5 bases). From germline, CDR1 is GTSNPN and CDR2 SVGIG (reference sequence). This CDR3 is built from 16 residues. V was cut by 3 bases and J by 5 bases, with 22 bases left in between. The CDR3 DNA reads as TGTGCCTGGAGGAAGGGAGGGGAACCTTCCCTGACTGAAGCTTTCTTT. Translating gives CAWRKGGEPSLTEAFF.

This chain uses TRBV27 with TRBJ2-3, with 12 bases lining up with TRBD2. The length of the CDR3 is 16 residues. Germline V CDR1 and CDR2: MNHEY, SMNVEV (reference sequence). V was clipped by 4 bases and J by 2 bases; unmatched bases: 4. The CDR3 coding sequence is TGTGCCAGCAGTTCTAGCGGGAGGGCTCCCACAGATACGCAGTATTTT. This sequence encodes CASSSSGRAPTDTQYF.

The chain joins TRBV19 to TRBJ1-3; perhaps TRBD1 as D (5 bases). The CDR3 extends over 14 amino acids. V dropped 7 bases and J dropped 1 base, with 11 bases sitting between them. Looked up from germline, CDR1 is LNHDA and CDR2 is SQIVND (reference sequence). In DNA form, the CDR3 reads TGTGCCAGTACCCGGGGGGGTTCTGGAAACACCATATATTTT. This sequence encodes CASTRGGSGNTIYF.

This clone was detected a few times. This chain connects TRBV5-6 to TRBJ2-3; 9 nucleotides match TRBD2. J gave up 4 bases and V 4 bases, and 4 bases lay outside the gene matches. Germline V gene lookup returns CDR1 SGHDT and CDR2 YYEEEE. This CDR3 is built from 14 residues. The CDR3, as DNA: TGTGCCAGCAGCCCGGGACTAGCCTCAGATACGCAGTATTTT. Its protein is CASSPGLASDTQYF.